The 20 T cell receptor beta chains below were found in one sample sequenced in a study of CD8+ T cells in alopecia areata. The sequencing template was cDNA reverse transcribed from extracted RNA. Generated by immunoSEQ multiplex PCR, the TCRdb table keeps only in-frame clones and is missing some. In the table there are 120,000 or so clones, around 50% of which are singletons. Sequenced: NKG2D-low CD8+ T cells sorted from blood. The receptors were gathered from a human donor with alopecia areata.

The chain is built from TRBV25-1 and TRBJ2-4; no reliable D call. Germline CDR1 reads MGHDK; CDR2 reads SYGVNS. V was pared by 2 bases and J by 15 bases, with 11 bases between. This CDR3 region has 11 residues. Written as DNA, the CDR3 is TGTGCCAGCAGTGAAAGCAGGCAGGTGTACTTC. As protein: CASSESRQVYF.

This clone was counted only a few times. The rearrangement uses TRBV29-1 and TRBJ2-1; D assignment may be TRBD1 or TRBD2 (7 bases each). Trimming cost V 7 bases and J 9 bases, with 22 bases left between them. The CDR3 is made up of 14 amino acids. Germline CDR1 is SQVTM and CDR2 is ANQGSEA. CDR3 nucleotides: TGCAGCGAGCGGGACAGCTCCTCCTTTGGTGAGCAGTTCTTC. Its translation is CSERDSSSFGEQFF.

V and J are TRBV5-4 and TRBJ2-3; D gene unclear. The germline V gene has CDR1 SGHNT and CDR2 YYREEE (reference sequence). CDR3 size: 15 residues. Between the trimmed V and J ends, which lost 0 bases and 6 bases, there was a span of 14 bases. The CDR3 DNA reads as TGTGCCAGCAGCTTGGCGGTCGCCTACTGGGATACGCAGTATTTT. It encodes CASSLAVAYWDTQYF.

The chain employs TRBV29-1 and TRBJ1-1; no firm D call. The CDR3 is made up of 12 amino acids. Trimming shortened V by 4 bases and J by 4 bases, and 10 bases separated the two germline ends. The germline gives CDR1 SQVTM, CDR2 ANQGSEA. CDR3 sequence: CSVATGPTEAFF. CDR3 in DNA: TGCAGCGTTGCGACGGGTCCCACTGAAGCTTTCTTT.

This rearrangement joins TRBV29-1 to TRBJ2-3, with a possible D match to TRBD2 (7 bases). CDR1 is SQVTM and CDR2 is ANQGSEA in the germline V gene. The CDR3 has 16 residues. Trimming stripped 0 bases from V and 2 bases from J, with 15 bases between. This CDR3 is CSVEDLGGLITDTQYF. CDR3 in DNA: TGCAGCGTTGAAGATCTCGGGGGGCTAATCACAGATACGCAGTATTTT.

The chain employs TRBV6-5 and TRBJ2-7; weak D call: TRBD2 (5 bases). Germline-derived CDR1 and CDR2 are MNHEY and SVGAGI. This CDR3 is built from 14 residues. Trimming left V 2 bases short and J 3 bases short, with 11 bases between. Written as DNA, the CDR3 is TGTGCCAGCAGTTACGATGGCGGAGGCTACGAGCAGTACTTC. It is translated as CASSYDGGGYEQYF.

In its sample, this clone was seen a few times. V usage is TRBV28 and J usage is TRBJ1-6, with D hard to call. Germline lookup yields CDR1 MDHEN and CDR2 SYDVKM. CDR3 length: 11 amino acids. Trimming shortened V by 4 bases and J by 13 bases, and 8 bases separated the two germline ends. The CDR3 DNA follows: TGTGCCAGCAGTTATCAGACGCCCCTCCACTTT. This encodes CASSYQTPLHF.

This clone has more than one count but fewer than ten. V and J are TRBV29-1 and TRBJ2-3; D is uncertain. This CDR3 is built from 10 residues. Germline V gene data show CDR1 as SQVTM and CDR2 as ANQGSEA. Trimming pared 4 bases from V and 9 bases from J, leaving 8 bases between. The DNA of the CDR3 is TGCAGCGTTGTAATGTTCACGCAGTATTTT. As protein: CSVVMFTQYF.

The chain has TRBV5-1 and TRBJ2-7, with D perhaps TRBD2 (6 bases). There are 15 residues in the CDR3. With 5 bases removed from V and 1 base from J, the gap between germline ends came to 16 bases. Germline CDR1 is SGHRS and CDR2 is YFSETQ. The CDR3 here is CASREGPAPSYEQYF. The CDR3 coding sequence is TGCGCCAGCAGGGAGGGCCCCGCACCTTCCTACGAGCAGTACTTC.

The chain carries TRBV6-5 and TRBJ2-7, with D unresolved. V gave up 5 bases and J gave up 2 bases, with 13 bases separating them. Germline lookup yields CDR1 MNHEY and CDR2 SVGAGI. This CDR3 has 14 residues. The CDR3 DNA follows: TGTGCCAGCAGTCCCCAGACGGCGACCTACGAGCAGTACTTC. Protein sequence: CASSPQTATYEQYF.

The chain joins TRBV29-1 to TRBJ1-6; D is possibly TRBD1 (5 bases). This CDR3 has 16 residues. Germline loops: CDR1 SQVTM, CDR2 ANQGSEA. The V and J ends lost 5 bases and 0 bases respectively, with 14 bases between them. The CDR3 loop is CSVQSDSYSYNSPLHF. CDR3 in DNA: TGCAGCGTTCAGTCCGACAGCTACTCCTATAATTCACCCCTCCACTTT.

V is TRBV9 and J is TRBJ2-3; D is uncertain. Germline-derived CDR1 and CDR2 are SGDLS and YYNGEE. The V end lost 4 bases, the J end lost 2 bases, and 14 bases lay between the germline ends. The CDR3 extends over 15 amino acids. CDR3 amino acids: CASSQTNGNTDTQYF. DNA of the CDR3: TGTGCCAGCAGCCAAACTAACGGAAACACAGATACGCAGTATTTT.

This chain uses TRBV4-1 with TRBJ2-4; D gene ambiguous. Trimming took 4 bases from V and 0 from J, leaving 10 bases between them. From germline, CDR1 is MGHRA and CDR2 YSYEKL. This CDR3 spans 15 amino acids. CDR3 sequence reads: CASSLSLVAKNIQYF. The CDR3 DNA reads TGCGCCAGCAGCCTTTCGCTCGTAGCCAAAAACATTCAGTACTTC.

As concerns this clone: Different DNA sequences within this sample yield the same CDR3. V gene TRBV28 combines with J gene TRBJ2-2; D not resolved. Germline V gene sequence: CDR1 MDHEN, CDR2 SYDVKM. V was trimmed by 3 bases and J by 5 bases, leaving 1 base between them. CDR3 length equals 11 residues. The CDR3 nucleotides read TGTGCCAGCAGTTTTACCGGGGAGCTGTTTTTT. Translated, it gives CASSFTGELFF.

The chain carries TRBV30 and TRBJ2-6; D is perhaps TRBD1 (5 bases). The ends were cut back, 5 bases at V and 4 bases at J, with 12 bases in the middle. This CDR3 contains 14 residues. CDR1 and CDR2 from the germline V gene are GTSNPN and SVGIG (reference sequence). CDR3 amino acids: CAWDWGSGANVLTF. CDR3 nucleotides: TGTGCCTGGGATTGGGGCTCAGGGGCCAACGTCCTGACTTTC.

Details on this clone: The same CDR3 is also encoded by other DNA sequences in this sample. The V call is TRBV5-1, the J call TRBJ2-5; D is undetermined. CDR3 length: 11 residues. V lost 3 bases and J lost 2, with 2 bases in between. From germline, CDR1 is SGHRS and CDR2 YFSETQ. The CDR3: CASSSQETQYF. The DNA of the CDR3 is TGCGCCAGCAGCTCTCAAGAGACCCAGTACTTC.

Many counts were recorded for this clone. J is TRBJ2-1 and V is TRBV6-4; possible D gene TRBD2, 6 bases. The CDR3 extends over 15 amino acids. V was trimmed by 0 bases and J by 0 bases, leaving 6 bases between them. The germline gives CDR1 MRHNA, CDR2 SNTAGT. As DNA, the CDR3 is TGTGCCAGCAGTGACTCAGCGGGCTCCTACAATGAGCAGTTCTTC. Translating gives CASSDSAGSYNEQFF.

The chain uses TRBV27 and TRBJ2-7; D is tentatively TRBD1 or TRBD2 (5 bases each). The germline gives CDR1 MNHEY, CDR2 SMNVEV (reference sequence). CDR3 length: 13 residues. V shed 0 bases and J shed 3 bases, with 6 bases lying between them. The CDR3 DNA follows: TGTGCCAGCAGTTTATCGAGGGGCTACGAGCAGTACTTC. Protein product: CASSLSRGYEQYF.

CDR3 bases: TGCGCCAGCAGCCATTCCGTTCGCTCCTACGAGCAGTACTTC. Translation gives CASSHSVRSYEQYF. The chain carries TRBV4-1 and TRBJ2-7; no firm D call. V was shortened by 3 bases and J by 0 bases, with 9 bases between the two germline ends. The germline gives CDR1 MGHRA, CDR2 YSYEKL. This CDR3 region has 14 residues.

This clone has just a few counts. Other nucleotide sequences from this sample produce the same CDR3. The gene calls are TRBV28 and TRBJ2-7; 8 bases agree with TRBD1. Germline V gene data show CDR1 as MDHEN and CDR2 as SYDVKM. With 6 bases clipped from V and 4 bases from J, the junction kept 5 bases outside the gene matches. The CDR3 extends over 13 amino acids. The CDR3 nucleotides read TGTGCCAGCAGCCCGACAGGGGTGTACGAGCAGTACTTC. Amino acid sequence: CASSPTGVYEQYF.